These 23 T cell receptor beta chains were sequenced from one sample in a study of blood T cells in healthy people across ages. With a J-beta primer mix and a sample-barcoded 5' primer, a second PCR ran roughly 6 to 11 cycles. TCRdb independently ran MiXCR on the 5' RACE reads; one entry per CDR3 protein. Of 1.5 million to 2 million distinct CDR3 sequences in the sample, under 30% were seen once. The sample comprised blood. All receptors derive from a woman aged 25-40 years in good health.

This clonotype has just a few counts. The junction does not match germline at one end; this may be a read error. V and J are TRBV12-5 and TRBJ2-1, with no clear D. CDR3 length: 12 amino acids. Germline V gene sequence: CDR1 LGHNT, CDR2 FRNRAP. The chain's CDR3 is CVSGSRVGEQFF. For the CDR3, the DNA is TGTGTTAGTGGTTCTAGGGTGGGGGAGCAGTTCTTC.

This clonotype was found many times. The V and J genes are TRBV28 and TRBJ2-5, with D perhaps given as TRBD1 or TRBD2 (5 bases each). The CDR3 extends over 15 amino acids. V was shortened by 7 bases and J by 2 bases, with 17 bases between the two germline ends. Germline lookup yields CDR1 MDHEN and CDR2 SYDVKM. CDR3 nucleotides: TGTGCCAGCAAAGGCCTCTTGGGACCGCAAGAGACCCAGTACTTC. It codes for CASKGLLGPQETQYF.

This clonotype appeared a few times. The gene calls are TRBV20-1 and TRBJ1-2, with 10 bases that match TRBD1. The CDR3 consists of 14 residues. The ends lost 5 bases at V and 4 bases at J; junction bases unmatched: 7. Germline assignment: CDR1 DFQATT and CDR2 SNEGSKA (reference sequence). The CDR3 loop reads CSAQLGTGVYGYTF. In DNA, the CDR3 is TGCAGTGCTCAGTTAGGGACAGGGGTCTATGGCTACACCTTC.

This clonotype was seen more than once but under ten times. The V call is TRBV29-1, the J call TRBJ1-1; 8 nucleotides match TRBD1. The CDR3 runs 14 residues. Germline-derived CDR1 and CDR2 are SQVTM and ANQGSEA. This chain's CDR3 is CSGETDRENTEAFF. The CDR3 region has the DNA TGCAGTGGGGAAACGGACAGGGAGAACACTGAAGCTTTCTTT.

Worth noting for this clonotype: With a much larger clone just one base away, this may be a read error. V usage is TRBV29-1 and J usage is TRBJ2-7, with 12 bases fitting TRBD2. There are 14 residues in the CDR3. In germline, CDR1 is SQVTM, CDR2 ANQGSEA. The CDR3 DNA reads as TGCAGCGTTAGGACTAGCGGGATGACCTACGGGCAGTACTTC. Amino acids: CSVRTSGMTYGQYF.

This clonotype was seen a handful of times. This chain joins TRBV12-3 or TRBV12-4 and TRBJ2-5; 7 nucleotides align to TRBD2. V shed 5 bases, J shed 4 bases, and the junction held 13 bases outside the gene matches. The CDR3 covers 16 residues. CDR3 in amino acids: CASSLMGAGLGETQYF. CDR3 nucleotides: TGTGCCAGCAGTCTCATGGGAGCGGGGCTGGGAGAGACCCAGTACTTC.

This clonotype was detected ten times or more. The rearrangement uses TRBV4-1 and TRBJ2-4; 7 positions match TRBD2. V was pared by 3 bases and J by 6 bases, with 2 bases of the junction left unmatched. The V gene's germline CDR1 is MGHRA and CDR2 YSYEKL. The CDR3 contains 13 residues. In DNA form, the CDR3 reads TGCGCCAGCAGCCACTGGGAGGGAAACATTCAGTACTTC. The encoded protein is CASSHWEGNIQYF.

This clonotype was found many times. The chain is built from TRBV6-5 and TRBJ2-7; maybe TRBD2 (5 bases). V was shortened by 0 bases and J by 3 bases, with 6 bases between the two germline ends. CDR1 is MNHEY, CDR2 SVGAGI, per germline. This CDR3 has 13 amino acids. The CDR3 coding sequence is TGTGCCAGCAGTTACTCTAGCGACTACGAGCAGTACTTC. It yields the protein CASSYSSDYEQYF.

This clonotype was seen at least ten times. This sequence joins TRBV7-2 and TRBJ2-5; weak D call: TRBD2 (6 bases). This CDR3 has 15 residues. The V gene's germline CDR1 is SGHTA and CDR2 FQGNSA. Deletions cut 1 base from V and 2 bases from J, with 11 bases between. Written as DNA, the CDR3 is TGTGCCAGCAGCTTAGTGCCTAGCGTACAAGAGACCCAGTACTTC. Residues: CASSLVPSVQETQYF.

This clonotype has only a few counts. The rearrangement uses TRBV7-9 and TRBJ1-1, with a weak D call TRBD1 (5 bases). The germline V and J ends were trimmed by 5 bases and 6 bases, with 13 bases remaining between them. From germline, CDR1 is SEHNR and CDR2 FQNEAQ (reference sequence). The CDR3 is made up of 13 amino acids. The CDR3 DNA sequence: TGTGCCAGCAGCCCGAGGGGCTCCCCTGAAGCTTTCTTT. The encoded protein is CASSPRGSPEAFF.

This clonotype turned up a few times. The chain joins TRBV6-6 to TRBJ2-7; D gene uncertain. This CDR3 contains 15 residues. Germline V lookup: CDR1 MNHNY, CDR2 SVGAGI (reference sequence). The germline V and J ends were trimmed by 6 bases and 0 bases, with 15 bases remaining between them. The CDR3: CASRDVVGGSYEQYF. CDR3 coding DNA: TGTGCCAGCAGGGACGTAGTGGGCGGCTCCTACGAGCAGTACTTC.

This clonotype was seen a handful of times. This sequence joins TRBV5-1 and TRBJ2-7; D possibly corresponds to TRBD1 (5 bases). Trimming removed 2 bases at V and 2 bases at J, with 17 bases between. CDR1 and CDR2 (germline): SGHRS, YFSETQ. The CDR3 contains 16 residues. The CDR3 DNA follows: TGCGCCAGCAGCTTACTGGACAAGACCAGGCCCTACGAGCAGTACTTC. Amino acids: CASSLLDKTRPYEQYF.

This clonotype was detected ten times or more. The rearrangement joins TRBV12-3 or TRBV12-4 to TRBJ2-4, with D tentatively TRBD2 (5 bases). Trimming took 6 bases from V and 6 from J, leaving 15 bases between them. The CDR3 extends over 14 amino acids. CDR3 DNA sequence: TGTGCCAGCAGCCTCACGGCGGGTGGAAACATTCAGTACTTC. It codes for CASSLTAGGNIQYF.

The chain has TRBV3-1 and TRBJ2-7; 7 bases are a match to TRBD2. Germline lookup yields CDR1 LGHDT and CDR2 YNNKEL (reference sequence). V lost 3 bases, J lost 6 bases, and 11 bases stayed unmatched. The CDR3 is 15 amino acids. This CDR3 is CASSHPGGGPLEQYF. The CDR3, as DNA: TGTGCCAGCAGCCATCCCGGGGGAGGGCCCCTCGAGCAGTACTTC.

A word on this clonotype: It is likely a read error, because the conserved phenylalanine at the end of the CDR3 is missing. This chain joins TRBV2 and TRBJ1-5; 7 bases match TRBD1. Unmatched junction bases numbered 5, after V lost 6 bases and J lost 0 bases. The length of the CDR3 is 15 residues. Germline CDR1 and CDR2: SNHLY and FYNNEI. CDR3 bases: TGTGCCAGCAGGGCGGGACAGTCTAGCAATCAGCCCCAGCATGTT. This codes for CASRAGQSSNQPQHV.

The genes are TRBV4-1 and TRBJ1-6; D is uncertain. The length of the CDR3 is 16 residues. V shed 0 bases and J shed 3 bases, with 9 bases lying between them. In germline, CDR1 is MGHRA, CDR2 YSYEKL. CDR3 amino acids: CASSQEEQIYNSPLHF. CDR3 sequence (DNA): TGCGCCAGCAGCCAAGAGGAACAGATCTATAATTCACCCCTCCACTTT.

A word on this clonotype: Given the absence of the conserved phenylalanine or tryptophan at the CDR3 end, a read error is likely. The V call is TRBV6-6, the J call TRBJ1-2; D ambiguous. The CDR3 has 15 residues. CDR1 and CDR2 (germline): MNHNY, SVGAGI (reference sequence). The germline V and J ends were trimmed by 6 bases and 7 bases, with 21 bases remaining between them. Here the CDR3 reads CASRRGGGSGSGYTV. The CDR3 DNA sequence: TGTGCCAGCAGACGTGGAGGCGGGAGTGGCTCTGGCTACACCGTC.

The chain joins TRBV7-2 to TRBJ1-1, with TRBD1 identical over 7 bases. Germline assignment: CDR1 SGHTA and CDR2 FQGNSA. The CDR3 is made up of 15 amino acids. V lost 5 bases and J lost 0; bases outside the gene matches: 6. The CDR3 nucleotides are TGTGCCAGCAGCACCCGGACAGGTTTGAACACTGAAGCTTTCTTT. This gives the protein CASSTRTGLNTEAFF.

This clonotype was seen at least ten times. The chain carries TRBV2 and TRBJ2-7; TRBD1 matches at 9 bases. CDR1 and CDR2 (germline): SNHLY, FYNNEI. The V gene end was trimmed by 6 bases and the J gene end by 2 bases; junction bases not matched to a gene: 14. The CDR3 runs to 17 residues. CDR3 bases: TGTGCCAGCAGACCACTGGACAGGGGAGTCCGGGCCTACGAGCAGTACTTC. This encodes CASRPLDRGVRAYEQYF. The full variable domain, with the rest looked up from reference TRBV2 and TRBJ2-7, is EPEVTQTPSHQVTQMGQEVILRCVPISNHLYFYWYRQILGQKVEFLVSFYNNEISEKSEIFDDQFSVERPDGSNFTLKIRSTKLEDSAMYFCASRPLDRGVRAYEQYFGPGTRLTVT.

This clonotype has at least ten counts. V gene TRBV12-3 or TRBV12-4 combines with J gene TRBJ2-1, with D unresolved. V was cut by 4 bases and J by 9 bases, with 16 bases left in between. This CDR3 spans 14 amino acids. CDR3 sequence reads: CASSSSIPTTEQFF. The CDR3 DNA sequence: TGTGCCAGCAGTTCCTCGATCCCGACGACTGAGCAGTTCTTC.

Details on this clonotype: The junction and the germline gene differ at one end; a read error may be behind it. The J gene is TRBJ1-2, the V gene TRBV6-5; unclear D gene. This CDR3 has 13 amino acids. Germline CDR1 MNHEY, CDR2 SVGAGI. DNA of the CDR3: TGTGCCAGCAGTTACTGGCGTTCCTATGACTACACCTTC. This sequence encodes CASSYWRSYDYTF.

About this clonotype: Germline is not matched at one junction end, which may reflect a read error. The chain links TRBV7-9 to TRBJ1-5; D not resolved. The CDR3 runs to 15 residues. Germline lookup yields CDR1 SEHNR and CDR2 FQNEAQ (reference sequence). CDR3 sequence (DNA): TGTGCCTGCAGCTTAGATAGAGGTAGCAATCAGCCCCGGCATTTT. Translated, it gives CACSLDRGSNQPRHF.

This clonotype turned up a few times. The chain joins TRBV12-3 or TRBV12-4 to TRBJ2-4; 10 nucleotides match TRBD1. The J segment lost 7 bases and the V segment lost 0 bases, leaving 15 bases of the junction unmatched. There are 19 residues in the CDR3. The CDR3 DNA reads TGTGCCAGCAGTTTAGCGCTTCTCGCGGGACAGGGGCTTGGGAACATTCAGTACTTC. Residues: CASSLALLAGQGLGNIQYF.